The next 30 T cell receptor beta chains were all read from a single sample in a study of OX40 agonist ivuxolimab in advanced cancers. The method behind the library was the immunoSEQ multiplex PCR assay. TCRdb mirrors the immuneACCESS table, restricted to in-frame sequences. Some clones are absent from its copies; in checked studies, under half trace to an unresolved V gene, and the reason for the others is unknown. The sample table holds 60,000 to 70,000 clones, of which around four fifths were seen once. Of the sample, over 0.4% is held by the ten largest clones. The input for sequencing was CD4+ or CD8+ T cells sorted from blood, taken in a trial of the OX40 agonist ivuxolimab. The origin of the receptors is an adult with an advanced solid tumor such as melanoma, head and neck, liver or kidney cancer.

The chain joins TRBV28 to TRBJ2-7; perhaps TRBD2 as D (6 bases). The germline V gene has CDR1 MDHEN and CDR2 SYDVKM. V lost 3 bases to trimming and J lost 5 bases, with 20 bases between them. The CDR3 consists of 16 residues. The CDR3 loop reads CASSFVSTGVRHEQYF. CDR3 sequence (DNA): TGTGCCAGCAGTTTTGTCTCAACGGGAGTTCGCCACGAGCAGTACTTC.

This sequence joins TRBV7-2 and TRBJ1-1; D unresolved. The CDR3 runs 14 residues. Between the trimmed V and J ends, which lost 5 bases and 2 bases, there was a span of 12 bases. CDR1 is SGHTA, CDR2 FQGNSA, per germline. The CDR3 sequence: CASSPRHQNTEAFF. CDR3 nucleotides: TGTGCCAGCAGCCCTAGACACCAAAACACTGAAGCTTTCTTT. Filled out from reference TRBV7-2 and TRBJ1-1, the complete variable domain reads GAGVSQSPSNKVTEKGKDVELRCDPISGHTALYWYRQSLGQGLEFLIYFQGNSAPDKSGLPSDRFSAERTGGSVSTLTIQRTQQEDSAVYLCASSPRHQNTEAFFGQGTRLTVV.

The chain has TRBV9 and TRBJ2-3; tentative D call: TRBD2 (6 bases). The germline gives CDR1 SGDLS, CDR2 YYNGEE. V was pared by 3 bases and J by 0 bases, with 14 bases between. There are 16 residues in the CDR3. The CDR3: CASSDEAGTSTDTQYF. The CDR3 DNA reads as TGTGCCAGCAGCGACGAAGCCGGGACTAGCACAGATACGCAGTATTTT.

This chain joins TRBV9 and TRBJ1-1, with 7 bases lining up with TRBD1. J gave up 6 bases and V 3 bases, and 14 bases lay outside the gene matches. Per germline, CDR1 SGDLS and CDR2 YYNGEE. The length of the CDR3 is 16 residues. The CDR3 DNA is TGTGCCAGCAGCGCCCCGGGACAGAACCAAGTGGCTGAAGCTTTCTTT. Translating gives CASSAPGQNQVAEAFF.

This chain joins TRBV5-1 and TRBJ2-3; a weak D match, TRBD2 (6 bases). Germline V gene lookup returns CDR1 SGHRS and CDR2 YFSETQ. Trimming took off 2 bases at V and 0 bases at J, with 7 bases between the two ends. The CDR3 has 14 residues. CDR3: CASSFTSSTDTQYF. The CDR3 nucleotides are TGCGCCAGCAGCTTCACTAGCAGCACAGATACGCAGTATTTT.

V gene TRBV6-1 combines with J gene TRBJ1-1; 9 bases are shared with TRBD1. Germline values: CDR1 MNHNS, CDR2 SASEGT. The J segment lost 7 bases and the V segment lost 8 bases, leaving 11 bases of the junction unmatched. There are 14 residues in the CDR3. CDR3 region: CASSSHRGRGEAFF. The CDR3 DNA follows: TGTGCCAGCTCCTCACACAGGGGGCGAGGTGAAGCTTTCTTT.

The rearrangement joins TRBV2 to TRBJ2-7; 10 bases are shared with TRBD2. The length of the CDR3 is 15 residues. Trimming removed 5 bases from V and 1 base from J; junction bases left unmatched: 5. CDR1 SNHLY and CDR2 FYNNEI come from the germline V gene. The CDR3 spells CASSLGGLASYEQYF. CDR3 nucleotide sequence: TGTGCCAGCAGTCTTGGGGGACTAGCGTCCTACGAGCAGTACTTC.

The chain combines TRBV28 with TRBJ2-3; the D gene is possibly TRBD2 (5 bases). Germline loops: CDR1 MDHEN, CDR2 SYDVKM. Trimming pared 6 bases from V and 2 bases from J, leaving 15 bases between. This CDR3 is 15 amino acids long. In DNA, the CDR3 is TGTGCCAGCAGCTTTGGACTCACGTTCACAGATACGCAGTATTTT. Encoded protein: CASSFGLTFTDTQYF.

DNA for the CDR3: TGTGCCAGCTCTCCAGGGCGACAGCTCCTACTTGAAGCTTTCTTT. Its protein is CASSPGRQLLLEAFF. The V call is TRBV18, the J call TRBJ1-1; perhaps TRBD1 as D (5 bases). Germline CDR1 and CDR2: KGHSH and LQKENI. The length of the CDR3 is 15 residues. Trimming stripped 6 bases from V and 7 bases from J, with 21 bases between.

The gene calls are TRBV4-1 and TRBJ1-6; perhaps TRBD1 as D (5 bases). The CDR3 covers 15 residues. The V gene's germline CDR1 is MGHRA and CDR2 YSYEKL. V lost 1 base and J lost 6, with 10 bases in between. The CDR3 region has the DNA TGCGCCAGCAGCCAAGTGGGGCGGGGTAATTCACCCCTCCACTTT. This translates into CASSQVGRGNSPLHF.

The rearrangement joins TRBV28 to TRBJ2-1, with 9 nucleotides matching TRBD2. The V gene end was trimmed by 3 bases and the J gene end by 4 bases; junction bases not matched to a gene: 7. CDR3 size: 16 residues. Per germline, CDR1 MDHEN and CDR2 SYDVKM. For the CDR3, the DNA is TGTGCCAGCAGTTTGGTGACTAGCGGCACTTACAATGAGCAGTTCTTC. Amino acids: CASSLVTSGTYNEQFF. Full variable domain (missing parts from reference TRBV28 and TRBJ2-1): DVKVTQSSRYLVKRTGEKVFLECVQDMDHENMFWYRQDPGLGLRLIYFSYDVKMKEKGDIPEGYSVSREKKERFSLILESASTNQTSMYLCASSLVTSGTYNEQFFGPGTRLTVL.

The chain employs TRBV10-3 and TRBJ1-2, with unresolved D. Between the trimmed V and J ends, which lost 0 bases and 7 bases, there was a span of 9 bases. The CDR3 sequence is 13 residues long. Per the germline V gene, CDR1 is ENHRY and CDR2 is SYGVKD. The CDR3 bases are TGTGCCATCAGTGAGTCGGGGTGGGCTGGCTACACCTTC. It yields the protein CAISESGWAGYTF.

This clone was detected once. The rearrangement joins TRBV6-1 to TRBJ2-3; no firm D call. CDR3 size: 16 residues. Germline CDR1 MNHNS, CDR2 SASEGT. V lost 4 bases, J lost 2 bases, and 16 bases lay in between. The CDR3 sequence: CASSVEVAAHTDTQYF. The CDR3 DNA reads TGTGCCAGCAGTGTTGAGGTGGCAGCCCACACAGATACGCAGTATTTT.

V gene TRBV4-1 combines with J gene TRBJ1-2; no clear D. Germline V CDR1 and CDR2: MGHRA, YSYEKL. The CDR3 runs 16 residues. Trimming removed 0 bases from V and 5 bases from J, with 16 bases in between. CDR3 residues: CASSQDPMSTLYGYTF. The CDR3 nucleotides read TGCGCCAGCAGCCAAGATCCCATGTCGACCCTTTATGGCTACACCTTC.

This clone occurred a few times. The chain has TRBV6-1 and TRBJ1-2, with TRBD1 matching 8 bases. Germline V gene data show CDR1 as MNHNS and CDR2 as SASEGT. CDR3 length: 11 residues. Trimming took 10 bases from V and 8 from J; bases not matched to a gene: 6. The CDR3 nucleotides are TGTGCCACCCGACAGGGGAACGGCTACACCTTC. Protein product: CATRQGNGYTF.

This rearrangement joins TRBV19 to TRBJ1-5; no definite D call. V gave up 1 base and J gave up 3 bases, with 10 bases separating them. This CDR3 comprises 15 residues. From germline, CDR1 is LNHDA and CDR2 SQIVND (reference sequence). The DNA for the CDR3 is TGTGCCAGTAGTATAGCGGGCTTTGACAATCAGCCCCAGCATTTT. Protein sequence: CASSIAGFDNQPQHF.

Written as DNA, the CDR3 is TGTGCCACCAGCAGAGATCTCTCTAAAGGGCGAGAGACCCAGTACTTC. Amino acids: CATSRDLSKGRETQYF. This chain joins TRBV15 and TRBJ2-5; D gene ambiguous. This CDR3 contains 16 residues. The V gene's germline CDR1 is LNHNV and CDR2 YYDKDF (reference sequence). With 0 bases removed from V and 4 bases from J, the gap between germline ends came to 15 bases.

The gene calls are TRBV14 and TRBJ1-2; D is unresolved. Germline V CDR1 and CDR2: SGHDN, FVKESK. This CDR3 has 12 residues. Trimming shortened V by 4 bases and J by 5 bases, and 8 bases separated the two germline ends. In DNA, the CDR3 is TGTGCCAGCAGCCCCGGGCGGTATGGCTACACCTTC. This translates into CASSPGRYGYTF.

CDR3 protein: CASQASDRGLYQPQHF. DNA for the CDR3: TGTGCCAGCCAGGCCTCAGACAGGGGGCTTTATCAGCCCCAGCATTTT. The chain carries TRBV28 and TRBJ1-5; 10 bases match TRBD1. The junction had 12 bases not matched to a gene; V was cut back by 8 bases and J by 5 bases. This CDR3 is 16 amino acids long. CDR1 and CDR2 from the germline V gene are MDHEN and SYDVKM.

The chain couples TRBV6-5 to TRBJ2-1; 7 bases fit TRBD2. Trimming cost V 2 bases and J 0 bases; bases outside gene matches: 1. The length of the CDR3 is 15 residues. Looked up from germline, CDR1 is MNHEY and CDR2 is SVGAGI. The CDR3 here is CASSYGGGSYNEQFF. In DNA, the CDR3 is TGTGCCAGCAGTTACGGGGGGGGCTCCTACAATGAGCAGTTCTTC.

The chain carries TRBV11-1 and TRBJ2-7, with 7 bases aligning to TRBD2. V was pared by 5 bases and J by 6 bases, with 7 bases of the junction left unmatched. The CDR3 length is 13 residues. CDR1 SGHAT and CDR2 FQDESV come from the germline V gene (reference sequence). The CDR3 coding sequence is TGTGCCAGCAGCCCGAGGGAGGGTTCCGAGCAGTACTTC. Encoded protein: CASSPREGSEQYF.

CDR3 coding DNA: TGTGCCTGGAAACTGACAGGGAGCTCCTACAATGAGCAGTTCTTC. This translates into CAWKLTGSSYNEQFF. J is TRBJ2-1 and V is TRBV30; 7 bases line up with TRBD1. This CDR3 is 15 amino acids long. Trimming at V came to 4 bases and at J to 0 bases, leaving 6 bases not matched to a gene. Germline V gene sequence: CDR1 GTSNPN, CDR2 SVGIG (reference sequence). Variable domain in full (rest from reference TRBV30 and TRBJ2-1): SQTIHQWPATLVQPVGSPLSLECTVEGTSNPNLYWYRQAAGRGLQLLFYSVGIGQISSEVPQNLSASRPQDRQFILSSKKLLLSDSGFYLCAWKLTGSSYNEQFFGPGTRLTVL.

This rearrangement joins TRBV18 to TRBJ2-7; 13 nucleotides align to TRBD2. Germline V gives CDR1 KGHSH, CDR2 LQKENI. There are 16 residues in the CDR3. With 4 bases clipped from V and 5 bases from J, the junction kept 8 bases outside the gene matches. CDR3 DNA: TGTGCCAGCTCACAACTAGCGGGAGGGTCTTCCCACGAGCAGTACTTC. Its translation: CASSQLAGGSSHEQYF.

Note on this clone: This same CDR3 is encoded by further DNA sequences in the sample. The chain couples TRBV5-1 to TRBJ1-3, with D uncertain. Trimming cost V 0 bases and J 4 bases, with 11 bases left between them. This CDR3 comprises 15 residues. Germline V lookup: CDR1 SGHRS, CDR2 YFSETQ. In DNA form, the CDR3 reads TGCGCCAGCAGCTTGGGCGGAGGAGCAGGAAACACCATATATTTT. Its translation: CASSLGGGAGNTIYF.

The chain employs TRBV30 and TRBJ1-2; 9 nucleotides line up with TRBD1. The CDR3 is made up of 14 amino acids. Germline assignment: CDR1 GTSNPN and CDR2 SVGIG (reference sequence). V gave up 1 base and J gave up 2 bases; unmatched junction bases: 2. The CDR3 coding sequence is TGTGCCTGGAGTGCCGACAGGGGGAACTATGGCTACACCTTC. Its translation is CAWSADRGNYGYTF.

In DNA form, the CDR3 reads TGTGCCAGCAGTTCCGGGACAGAGGGTTCCTACGAGCAGTACGTC. It codes for CASSSGTEGSYEQYV. The gene calls are TRBV6-1 and TRBJ2-7; 7 bases are shared with TRBD1. Germline values: CDR1 MNHNS, CDR2 SASEGT. Germline trimming cut 5 bases from V and 1 base from J; bases unmatched to any gene: 8. The CDR3 length is 15 residues.

The chain is built from TRBV7-8 and TRBJ1-1; D remains ambiguous. The CDR3 sequence is 14 residues long. The germline V gene has CDR1 SGHVS and CDR2 FQNEAQ. V gave up 5 bases and J gave up 3 bases, with 13 bases separating them. The CDR3 is CASSALQLYTEAFF. Written as DNA, the CDR3 is TGTGCCAGCAGCGCCTTACAGCTGTACACTGAAGCTTTCTTT. The full variable domain, in which reference TRBV7-8 and TRBJ1-1 provide the parts outside the CDR3, is GAGVSQSPRYKVAKRGQDVALRCDPISGHVSLFWYQQALGQGPEFLTYFQNEAQLDKSGLPSDRFFAERPEGSVSTLKIQRTQQEDSAVYLCASSALQLYTEAFFGQGTRLTVV.

J is TRBJ1-1 and V is TRBV5-4; D remains unclear. The V gene's germline CDR1 is SGHNT and CDR2 YYREEE (reference sequence). The CDR3 is made up of 15 amino acids. Trimming stripped 0 bases from V and 5 bases from J, with 14 bases between. The CDR3 protein is CASSLVSGSATEAFF. DNA for the CDR3: TGTGCCAGCAGCTTGGTATCGGGGTCTGCAACTGAAGCTTTCTTT.

The chain employs TRBV6-6 and TRBJ1-2; D gene ambiguous. V lost 2 bases, J lost 2 bases, and 9 bases lay in between. CDR3 length equals 14 residues. Germline V lookup: CDR1 MNHNY, CDR2 SVGAGI (reference sequence). The CDR3 loop is CASSYRDWNYGYTF. The CDR3 region has the DNA TGTGCCAGCAGTTACAGGGATTGGAACTATGGCTACACCTTC.

This clone was counted between two and nine times. The chain links TRBV5-1 to TRBJ1-6, with a weak D call TRBD1 (5 bases). CDR3 size: 17 residues. CDR1 is SGHRS and CDR2 is YFSETQ in the germline V gene. V dropped 3 bases and J dropped 2 bases, with 15 bases sitting between them. CDR3 residues: CASSWGPEGTYNSPLHF. CDR3 DNA sequence: TGCGCCAGCAGCTGGGGCCCCGAGGGAACCTATAATTCACCCCTCCACTTT.